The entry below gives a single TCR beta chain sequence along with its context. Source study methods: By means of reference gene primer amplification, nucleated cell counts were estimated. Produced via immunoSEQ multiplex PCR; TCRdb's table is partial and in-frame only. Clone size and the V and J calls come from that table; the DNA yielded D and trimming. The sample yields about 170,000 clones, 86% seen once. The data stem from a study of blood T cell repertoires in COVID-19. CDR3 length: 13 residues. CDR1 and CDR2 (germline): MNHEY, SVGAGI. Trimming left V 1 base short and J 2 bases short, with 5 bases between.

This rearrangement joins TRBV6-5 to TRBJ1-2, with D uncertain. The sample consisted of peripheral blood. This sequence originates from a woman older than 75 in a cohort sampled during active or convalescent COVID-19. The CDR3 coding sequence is TGTGCCAGCAGTTACTATGAGAACTATGGCTACACCTTC. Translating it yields CASSYYENYGYTF.